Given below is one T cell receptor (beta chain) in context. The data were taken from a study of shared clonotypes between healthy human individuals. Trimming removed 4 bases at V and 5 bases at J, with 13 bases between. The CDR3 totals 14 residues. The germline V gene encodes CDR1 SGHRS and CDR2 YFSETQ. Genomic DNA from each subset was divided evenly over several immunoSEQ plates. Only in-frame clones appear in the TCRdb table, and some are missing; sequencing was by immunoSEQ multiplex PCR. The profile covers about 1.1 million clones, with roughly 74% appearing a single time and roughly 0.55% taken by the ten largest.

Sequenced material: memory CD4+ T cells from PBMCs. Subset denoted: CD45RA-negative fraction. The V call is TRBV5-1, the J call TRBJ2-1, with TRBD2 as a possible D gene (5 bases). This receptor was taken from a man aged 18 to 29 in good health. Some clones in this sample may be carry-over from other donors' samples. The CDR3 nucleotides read TGCGCCAGCAGCCCCATCCCCGGGAACAATGAGCAGTTCTTC. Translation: CASSPIPGNNEQFF.